One sample yielded the 3 T cell receptor beta chains listed below, sequenced in a study of shared clonotypes between healthy human individuals. This table comes from immunoSEQ multiplex PCR, and its TCRdb copy is limited to in-frame clones, with some not included. The sample shows hundreds of thousands of clones, under 80% of them seen only once. Sequencing was carried out using memory CD4+ T cells sorted from blood. Subset noted: CD45RA-negative fraction. The receptors originated from a woman in her thirties in good health.

CDR3 amino acids: CASRTSADTQYF. Here the CDR3 DNA reads TGTGCCAGCAGAACTAGCGCAGATACGCAGTATTTT. The V gene is TRBV27, the J gene TRBJ2-3; 7 nucleotides line up with TRBD2. The V gene's germline CDR1 is MNHEY and CDR2 SMNVEV (reference sequence). J was trimmed by 4 bases and V by 6 bases; bases with no gene match: 1. The CDR3 loop spans 12 amino acids.

This clone was observed many times. As DNA, the CDR3 is TGTGCCAGTAGTCCCCAACTTCAGCCCCAGCATTTT. Translating it yields CASSPQLQPQHF. The J gene is TRBJ1-5, the V gene TRBV19; D is ambiguous. Looked up from germline, CDR1 is LNHDA and CDR2 is SQIVND (reference sequence). The CDR3 covers 12 residues. V lost 5 bases, J lost 6 bases, and 8 bases lay in between.

The genes are TRBV5-6 and TRBJ2-7, with 7 bases aligning to TRBD2. The CDR3 runs 14 residues. Per the germline V gene, CDR1 is SGHDT and CDR2 is YYEEEE. The J segment lost 2 bases and the V segment lost 3 bases, leaving 5 bases of the junction unmatched. Here the CDR3 reads CASSSMGGTYEQYF. CDR3 DNA sequence: TGTGCCAGCAGCTCAATGGGGGGGACCTACGAGCAGTACTTC.